These T cell receptor beta chains were read from a single sample in a study of vaccination effects on CD4 cells after COVID-19. Data came from immunoSEQ multiplex PCR; TCRdb stores just in-frame clones and leaves some out. The sample consists of about 41,000 clones, approximately 80% of them appearing once. No antigen is known for these receptors. The sequencing used CD4+ T cells from PBMCs cultured with HCoV-NL63 spike peptides, collected before COVID-19 vaccination. The receptor set was obtained from a human donor who received a COVID-19 vaccine. The CDR3 runs from the conserved cysteine through the conserved F or W. The D gene is left open where the match is weak. Size values are once, few and many counts, or a class for expanded clones, and some rows have none.

V gene	J gene	clone size	D gene	CDR3 protein	CDR3 DNA
TRBV29-1	TRBJ2-3	once	NA	CSTVGGRTDTQYF	TGCAGCACCGTGGGGGGACGCACAGATACGCAGTATTTT
TRBV6-5	TRBJ1-1	NA	NA	CASSRPGGGLEAFF	TGTGCCAGCAGTCGCCCAGGTGGTGGACTAGAAGCTTTCTTT
TRBV3-1/TRBV3-2	TRBJ1-1	NA	NA	CASGRGLEAFF	TGTGCCAGCGGCAGAGGTCTTGAAGCTTTCTTT
TRBV6-1	TRBJ2-5	once	NA	CASSPGWTQYF	TGTGCCAGCAGCCCCGGGTGGACCCAGTACTTC
TRBV2	TRBJ1-1	few	NA	CASRSDGYVEAFF	TGTGCCAGCAGGTCTGACGGTTATGTTGAAGCTTTCTTT
TRBV20-1	TRBJ1-2	NA	NA	CSASFGGSSGYGYTF	TGCAGTGCTAGTTTTGGGGGGAGTAGTGGCTATGGCTACACCTTC
TRBV3-1/TRBV3-2	TRBJ2-3	NA	TRBD2	CASSQVMTSGGASDTQYF	TGTGCCAGCAGCCAAGTTATGACTAGCGGGGGGGCCTCAGATACGCAGTATTTT
TRBV12-3/TRBV12-4	TRBJ1-1	NA	NA	CASSQTAYTEAFF	TGTGCCAGCAGTCAGACAGCATACACTGAAGCTTTCTTT
TRBV6-5	TRBJ1-5	NA	NA	CASRIVQYSNQPQHF	TGTGCCAGCAGAATTGTTCAGTATAGCAATCAGCCCCAGCATTTT
TRBV6-2/TRBV6-3	TRBJ2-3	NA	NA	CASSYKPSTDTQYF	TGTGCCAGCAGTTACAAGCCTAGCACAGATACGCAGTATTTT